This T cell receptor beta chain was identified in a study of blood T cells in healthy people across ages. Study results and caveats: Roughly linear declines in TCR beta diversity per million T cells occurred with age. Correlation between TCR beta diversity and naive T cell percentage was strong.

The count of this clonotype is one. No antigen is known for it. A second roughly 7 to 12 cycle PCR used barcoded and J-beta primers. TCRdb re-derived calls from the 5' RACE reads in MiXCR, one entry per CDR3 protein. The repertoire includes some 1.1 million distinct CDR3 sequences, roughly two fifths of them detected once, and around 13% sits in the top ten. Per sample, a minimum of 6 million PBMCs were isolated. This clonotype was sampled from a man aged 18-30 years in good health. The sample consisted of blood.

The CDR3: CAWRRFFGQGATYEQYF. CDR3 bases: TGTGCCTGGAGACGCTTTTTTGGACAGGGGGCCACCTACGAGCAGTACTTC. The genes are TRBV30 and TRBJ2-7, with 11 bases matching TRBD1. The CDR3 has 17 amino acids. Trimming removed 3 bases from V and 2 bases from J; junction bases left unmatched: 12. Germline V gene lookup returns CDR1 GTSNPN and CDR2 SVGIG (reference sequence).